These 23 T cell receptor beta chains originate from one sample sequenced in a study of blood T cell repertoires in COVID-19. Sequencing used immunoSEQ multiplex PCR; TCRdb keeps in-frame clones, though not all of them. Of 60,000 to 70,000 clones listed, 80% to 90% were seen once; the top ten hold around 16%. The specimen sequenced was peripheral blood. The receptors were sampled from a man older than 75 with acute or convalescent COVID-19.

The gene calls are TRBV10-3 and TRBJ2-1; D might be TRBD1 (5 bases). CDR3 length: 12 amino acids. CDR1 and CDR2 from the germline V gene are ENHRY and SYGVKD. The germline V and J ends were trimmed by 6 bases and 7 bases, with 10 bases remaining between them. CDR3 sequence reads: CAIRESGNEQFF. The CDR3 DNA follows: TGTGCCATCAGGGAATCAGGGAATGAGCAGTTCTTC.

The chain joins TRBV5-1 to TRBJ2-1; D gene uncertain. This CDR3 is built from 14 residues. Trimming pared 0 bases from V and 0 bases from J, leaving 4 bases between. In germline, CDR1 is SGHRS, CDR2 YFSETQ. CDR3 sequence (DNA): TGCGCCAGCAGCTTGGGGAGCTCCTACAATGAGCAGTTCTTC. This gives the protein CASSLGSSYNEQFF.

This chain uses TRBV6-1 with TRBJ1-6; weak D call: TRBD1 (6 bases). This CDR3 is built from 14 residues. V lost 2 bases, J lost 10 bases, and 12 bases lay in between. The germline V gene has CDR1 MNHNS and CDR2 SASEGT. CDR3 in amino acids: CASSELGGQSPLHF. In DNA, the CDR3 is TGTGCCAGCAGTGAATTAGGGGGTCAATCACCCCTCCACTTT.

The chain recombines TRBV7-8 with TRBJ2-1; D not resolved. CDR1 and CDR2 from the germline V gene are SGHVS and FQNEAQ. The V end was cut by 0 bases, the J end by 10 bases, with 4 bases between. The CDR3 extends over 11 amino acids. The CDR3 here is CASSLAGEQFF. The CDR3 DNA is TGTGCCAGCAGCTTAGCGGGCGAGCAGTTCTTC. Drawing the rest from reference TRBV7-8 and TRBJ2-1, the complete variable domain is GAGVSQSPRYKVAKRGQDVALRCDPISGHVSLFWYQQALGQGPEFLTYFQNEAQLDKSGLPSDRFFAERPEGSVSTLKIQRTQQEDSAVYLCASSLAGEQFFGPGTRLTVL.

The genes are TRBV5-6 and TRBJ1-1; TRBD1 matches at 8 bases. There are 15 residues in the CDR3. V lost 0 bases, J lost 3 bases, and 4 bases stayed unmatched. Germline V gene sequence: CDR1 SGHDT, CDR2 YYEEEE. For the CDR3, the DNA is TGTGCCAGCAGCTTGGTAGGACAGGGTTACACTGAAGCTTTCTTT. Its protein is CASSLVGQGYTEAFF.

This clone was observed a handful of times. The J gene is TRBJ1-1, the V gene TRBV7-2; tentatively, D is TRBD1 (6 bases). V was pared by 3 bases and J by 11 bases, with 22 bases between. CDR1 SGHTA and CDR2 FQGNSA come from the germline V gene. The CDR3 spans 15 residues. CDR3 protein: CASSLGAVRGQVAFF. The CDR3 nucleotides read TGTGCCAGCAGCTTGGGGGCGGTACGGGGTCAGGTCGCTTTCTTT.

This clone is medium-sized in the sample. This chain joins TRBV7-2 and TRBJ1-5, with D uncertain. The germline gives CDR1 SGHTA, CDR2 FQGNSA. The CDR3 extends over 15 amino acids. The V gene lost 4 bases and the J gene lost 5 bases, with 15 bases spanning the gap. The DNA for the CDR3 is TGTGCCAGCAGCTCCACTAGGAGGGCAGATCAGCCCCAGCATTTT. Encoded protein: CASSSTRRADQPQHF.

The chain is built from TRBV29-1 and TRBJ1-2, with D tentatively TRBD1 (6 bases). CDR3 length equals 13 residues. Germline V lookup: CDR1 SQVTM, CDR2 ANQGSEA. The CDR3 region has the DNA TGCGGAACCGACAGGCTCGCTAACTATGGCTACACCTTC. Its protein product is CGTDRLANYGYTF.

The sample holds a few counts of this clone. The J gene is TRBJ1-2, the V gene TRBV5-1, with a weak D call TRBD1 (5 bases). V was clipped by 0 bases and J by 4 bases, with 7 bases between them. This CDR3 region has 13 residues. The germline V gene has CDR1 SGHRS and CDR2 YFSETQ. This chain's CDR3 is CASSLAGVYGYTF. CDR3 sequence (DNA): TGCGCCAGCAGCTTGGCGGGGGTCTATGGCTACACCTTC. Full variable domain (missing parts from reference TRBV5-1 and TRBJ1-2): KAGVTQTPRYLIKTRGQQVTLSCSPISGHRSVSWYQQTPGQGLQFLFEYFSETQRNKGNFPGRFSGRQFSNSRSEMNVSTLELGDSALYLCASSLAGVYGYTFGSGTRLTVV.

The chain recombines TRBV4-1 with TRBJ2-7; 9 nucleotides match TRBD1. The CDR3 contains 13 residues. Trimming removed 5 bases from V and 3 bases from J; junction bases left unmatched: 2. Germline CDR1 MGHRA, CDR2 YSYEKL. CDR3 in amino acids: CASSMGQGYEQYF. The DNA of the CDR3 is TGCGCCAGCAGCATGGGACAGGGCTACGAGCAGTACTTC.

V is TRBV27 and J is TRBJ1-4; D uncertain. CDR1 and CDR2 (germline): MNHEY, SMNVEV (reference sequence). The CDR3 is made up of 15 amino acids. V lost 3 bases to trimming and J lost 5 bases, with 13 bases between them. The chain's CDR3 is CASSFLELRNEKLFF. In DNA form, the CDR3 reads TGTGCCAGCAGTTTCCTCGAGTTACGAAATGAAAAACTGTTTTTT.

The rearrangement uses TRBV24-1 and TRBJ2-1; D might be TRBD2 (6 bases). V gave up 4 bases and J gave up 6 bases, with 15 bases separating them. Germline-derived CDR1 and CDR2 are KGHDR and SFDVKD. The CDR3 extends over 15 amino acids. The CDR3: CATSDPGLATNEQFF. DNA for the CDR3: TGTGCCACCAGTGACCCGGGACTCGCAACCAATGAGCAGTTCTTC.

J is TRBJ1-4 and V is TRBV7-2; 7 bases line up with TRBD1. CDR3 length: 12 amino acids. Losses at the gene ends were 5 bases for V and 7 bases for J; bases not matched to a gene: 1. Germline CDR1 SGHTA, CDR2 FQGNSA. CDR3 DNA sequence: TGTGCCAGCAGCCGGGACAGTGAAAAACTGTTTTTT. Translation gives CASSRDSEKLFF.

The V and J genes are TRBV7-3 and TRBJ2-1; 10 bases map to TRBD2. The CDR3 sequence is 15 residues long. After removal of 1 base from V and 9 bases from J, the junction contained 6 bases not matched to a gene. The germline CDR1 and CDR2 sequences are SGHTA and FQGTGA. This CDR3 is CASSLMPSGGGEQFF. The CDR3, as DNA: TGTGCCAGCAGCTTAATGCCTAGCGGGGGAGGTGAGCAGTTCTTC.

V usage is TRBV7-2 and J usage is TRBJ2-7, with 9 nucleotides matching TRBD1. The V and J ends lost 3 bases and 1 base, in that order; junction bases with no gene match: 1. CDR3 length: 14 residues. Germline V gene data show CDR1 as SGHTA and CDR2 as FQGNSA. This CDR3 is CASSFGTGSYEQYF. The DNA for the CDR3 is TGTGCCAGCAGCTTTGGGACAGGGTCCTACGAGCAGTACTTC. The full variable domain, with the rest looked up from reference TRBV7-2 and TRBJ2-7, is GAGVSQSPSNKVTEKGKDVELRCDPISGHTALYWYRQSLGQGLEFLIYFQGNSAPDKSGLPSDRFSAERTGGSVSTLTIQRTQQEDSAVYLCASSFGTGSYEQYFGPGTRLTVT.

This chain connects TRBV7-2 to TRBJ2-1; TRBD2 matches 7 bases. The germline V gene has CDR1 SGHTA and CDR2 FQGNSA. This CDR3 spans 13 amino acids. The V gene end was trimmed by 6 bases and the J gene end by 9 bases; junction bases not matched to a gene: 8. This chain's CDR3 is CASSSVREGEQFF. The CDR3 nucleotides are TGTGCCAGCAGTTCGGTCAGGGAGGGTGAGCAGTTCTTC.

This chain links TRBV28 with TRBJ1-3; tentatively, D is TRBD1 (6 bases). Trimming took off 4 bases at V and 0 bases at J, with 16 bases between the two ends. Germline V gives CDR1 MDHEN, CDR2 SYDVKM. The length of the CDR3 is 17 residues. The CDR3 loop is CASSWPGQVDSGNTIYF. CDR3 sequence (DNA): TGTGCCAGCAGTTGGCCGGGACAAGTTGACTCTGGAAACACCATATATTTT.

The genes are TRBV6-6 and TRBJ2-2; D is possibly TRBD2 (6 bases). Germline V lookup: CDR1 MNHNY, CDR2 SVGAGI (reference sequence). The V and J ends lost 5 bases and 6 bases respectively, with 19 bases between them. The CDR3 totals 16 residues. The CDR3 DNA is TGTGCCAGCAGTAAAGACGGATCTCCGGGGGCCGGGGAGCTGTTTTTT. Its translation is CASSKDGSPGAGELFF.

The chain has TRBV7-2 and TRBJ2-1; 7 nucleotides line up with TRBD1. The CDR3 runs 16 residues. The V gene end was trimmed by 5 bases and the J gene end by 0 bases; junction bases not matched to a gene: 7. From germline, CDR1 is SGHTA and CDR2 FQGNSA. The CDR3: CASSLVGDSSYNEQFF. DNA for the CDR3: TGTGCCAGCAGCCTAGTAGGGGACAGCTCCTACAATGAGCAGTTCTTC.

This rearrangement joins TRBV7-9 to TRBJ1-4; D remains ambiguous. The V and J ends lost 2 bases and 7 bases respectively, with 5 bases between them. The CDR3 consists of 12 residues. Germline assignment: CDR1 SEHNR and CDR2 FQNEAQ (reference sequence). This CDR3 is CASSLSGEKLFF. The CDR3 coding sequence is TGTGCCAGCAGCTTAAGCGGTGAAAAACTGTTTTTT.

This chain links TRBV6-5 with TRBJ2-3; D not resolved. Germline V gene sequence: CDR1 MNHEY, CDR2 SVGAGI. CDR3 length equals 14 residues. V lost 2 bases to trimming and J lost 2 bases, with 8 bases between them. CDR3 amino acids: CASSYRRYTDTQYF. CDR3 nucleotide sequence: TGTGCCAGCAGTTACAGGCGGTACACAGATACGCAGTATTTT.

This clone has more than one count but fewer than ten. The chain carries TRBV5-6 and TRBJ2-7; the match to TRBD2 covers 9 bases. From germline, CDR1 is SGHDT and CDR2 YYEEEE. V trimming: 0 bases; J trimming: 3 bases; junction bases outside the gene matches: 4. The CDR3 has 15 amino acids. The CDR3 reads CASSLGLAGSYEQYF. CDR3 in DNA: TGTGCCAGCAGCTTGGGGCTAGCGGGGAGCTACGAGCAGTACTTC.

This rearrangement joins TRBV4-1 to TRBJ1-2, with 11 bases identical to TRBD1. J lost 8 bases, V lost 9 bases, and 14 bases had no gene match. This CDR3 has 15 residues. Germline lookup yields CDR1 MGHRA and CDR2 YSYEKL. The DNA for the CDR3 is TGCGCCAGTAGGGATTGGGACAGGGGGACAAACGGCTACACCTTC. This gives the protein CASRDWDRGTNGYTF.